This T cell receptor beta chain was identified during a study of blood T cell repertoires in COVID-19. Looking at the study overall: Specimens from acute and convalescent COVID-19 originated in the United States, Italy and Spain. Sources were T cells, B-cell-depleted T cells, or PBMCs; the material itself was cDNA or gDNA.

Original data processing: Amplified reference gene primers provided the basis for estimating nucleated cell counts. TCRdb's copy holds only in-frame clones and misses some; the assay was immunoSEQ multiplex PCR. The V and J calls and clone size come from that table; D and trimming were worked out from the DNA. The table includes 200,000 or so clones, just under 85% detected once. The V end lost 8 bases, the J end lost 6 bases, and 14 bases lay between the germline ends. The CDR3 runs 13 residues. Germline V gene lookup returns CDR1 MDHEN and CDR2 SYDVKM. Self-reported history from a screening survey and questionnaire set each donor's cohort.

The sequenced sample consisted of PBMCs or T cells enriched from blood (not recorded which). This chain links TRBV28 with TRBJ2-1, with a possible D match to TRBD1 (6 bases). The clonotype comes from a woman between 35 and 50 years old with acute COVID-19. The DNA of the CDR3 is TGTGCCAGCTTTACGACAGGACTCAATGAGCAGTTCTTC. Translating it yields CASFTTGLNEQFF.